This record covers a single T cell receptor beta chain. No antigen is known for it. No base qualities exist here, and no much larger clone lies one base off it. The CDR3 goes from the cysteine to the phenylalanine over 15 residues. Just CDR3 DNA is preserved here, 45 bases in frame from base 1. CDR1 and CDR2 are read off the germline V gene as SGHDN and FVKESK. The junction shows trimming of 5 bases on V and 0 bases on J, plus 11 bases between the germline ends. This record comes from a study of identical twins (dated by TCRdb to about 2016). In the study overall: To test whether fetal clonotypes persist, this study deep-sequenced TCR alpha and beta repertoires from monozygotic twins, from unrelated adults of various ages, and from cord blood. To rule out contamination, replicate twin experiments were performed at different times with different library preparation protocols. Broader findings and caveats from the paper: Because the same donors could not be followed over many years, the conclusions relied on cross-sectional statistical analysis. Zero-insertion analyses could be partly confounded by invariant T cells such as MAIT and iNKT, although diverse VJ usage argued against such confounding for most clonotypes. Fewer insertions were carried by abundant cord blood beta clonotypes; a weaker similar trend was observed in young adult naive repertoires, while no such trend was observed in memory repertoires. In monozygotic twins, recombination models systematically underestimated out-of-frame TCR alpha sharing, but the models matched the sharing seen between unrelated individuals. Compared with coincidental sharing between unrelated individuals, out-of-frame TCR alpha sequences shared between twins showed an excess of sequences with low generation probability. Excess twin sharing in beta out-of-frame sequences was weaker because fewer shared sequences lowered the signal-to-noise ratio.

Library method: 5' RACE. Sequencing relied on an Illumina HiSeq 2000. Template switching introduced a universal primer binding site; the final cDNA contained a unique molecular identifier, enabling accurate counting of TCR cDNA molecules. Specific primers in the conserved constant-segment region were used to synthesize first-strand cDNA for the TCR alpha and beta chains. To control for contamination, every cDNA library was double barcoded, receiving both a SMART-Mk sample barcode and Illumina barcodes. TruSeq adapter sequences along with Illumina sample barcodes were introduced in two successive PCR steps. TCR alpha and beta cDNA libraries were sequenced on the Illumina HiSeq platform with custom primers. As for how the authors treated the data: MiGEC processed the raw reads to extract unique molecular identifiers, while MiXCR was used to determine the CDR3 positions. For each individual, recombination models were inferred using an EM algorithm with the repgenHMM and IGoR tools. The tcR package in R was used for shared clonotype analysis, with sharing normalized by the product of cloneset sizes. To study raw recombination without the effects of thymic and clonal selection, out-of-frame nonproductive sequences were analyzed. TCRdb took the public reads, trimmed them with fastp at Q25, ran MiXCR for clone calling and kept in-frame beta chains. Each entry is one CDR3 protein sequence, shown with its most common DNA and genes. TCRdb's processing, not the authors' own work, is the source of the V and J calls. The sample data list approximately 220,000 distinct CDR3 sequences, and about 7.5% of these were observed just once. The biggest ten clones account for 1.9% of the sample.

All donors were healthy Caucasians. The twin cohort consisted of three pairs of female monozygotic twins, all aged 18 to 29 years. Miltenyi CD45RO+ enrichment and human naive T-cell isolation kits were used to isolate memory (CD45RO+) and naive T cells from PBMC. This sample also belongs to another study, concerning yellow fever vaccine responses in identical twins. The second investigation adds: According to the authors, in identical twins the way T cells responded to vaccination appeared partly convergent and partly personalized. In identical twins, the study followed T cell clones that responded to the vaccine with precision.

The sequence came from a young woman in good health. The chain employs TRBV14 and TRBJ2-1, with the D gene tentatively TRBD1 or TRBD2, based on 5 matching bases in each. Source material: memory (CD45RO+) T cells sorted from blood. The label giving this sample's cell subset or site can be read as: CD45RO+ enriched T cells. The CDR3: CASSLQGTSYNEQFF. The nucleotides read TGTGCCAGCAGCTTACAAGGGACCTCCTACAATGAGCAGTTCTTC.